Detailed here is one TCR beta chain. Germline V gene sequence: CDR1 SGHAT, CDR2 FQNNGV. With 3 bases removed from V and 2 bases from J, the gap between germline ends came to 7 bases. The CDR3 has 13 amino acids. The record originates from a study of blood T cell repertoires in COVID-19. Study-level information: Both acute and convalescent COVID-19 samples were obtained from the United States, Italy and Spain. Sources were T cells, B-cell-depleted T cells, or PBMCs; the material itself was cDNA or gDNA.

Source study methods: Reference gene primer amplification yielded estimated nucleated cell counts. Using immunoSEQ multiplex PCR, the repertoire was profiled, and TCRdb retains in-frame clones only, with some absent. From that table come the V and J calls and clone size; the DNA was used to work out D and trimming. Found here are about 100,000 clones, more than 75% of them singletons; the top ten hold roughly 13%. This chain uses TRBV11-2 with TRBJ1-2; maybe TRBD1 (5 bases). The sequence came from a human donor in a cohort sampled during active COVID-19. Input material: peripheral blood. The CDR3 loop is CASSFRGNYGYTF. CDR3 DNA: TGTGCCAGCAGCTTTAGGGGAAACTATGGCTACACCTTC. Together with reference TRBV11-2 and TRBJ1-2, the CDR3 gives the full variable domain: EAGVAQSPRYKIIEKRQSVAFWCNPISGHATLYWYQQILGQGPKLLIQFQNNGVVDDSQLPKDRFSAERLKGVDSTLKIQPAKLEDSAVYLCASSFRGNYGYTFGSGTRLTVV.